The clone carrying this T cell receptor beta chain turned up a few times. Its antigen remains unknown. The PCR contained 60 Vbeta and 13 Jbeta primers. Sequencing used immunoSEQ multiplex PCR; TCRdb keeps in-frame clones, though not all of them. The sample shows some 150,000 clones, roughly four fifths of them seen only once. The germline gives CDR1 MNHEY, CDR2 SMNVEV (reference sequence). The CDR3 extends over 16 amino acids. After removal of 4 bases from V and 7 bases from J, the junction contained 12 bases not matched to a gene. Every donor was a healthy person donating bone marrow. The sample originates from a study of cytomegalovirus exposure and HLA in healthy donors. Study outcomes and limitations: In a later analysis, common viral pathogens appeared linked to several of the most significant clusters. Altogether, 150 to 200 TCR beta chains were recorded as cytomegalovirus-associated. A later analysis found most CMV-associated TCR beta chains apparently HLA-restricted.

The receptor was derived from a woman in her forties in good health and CMV-seronegative. This chain connects TRBV27 to TRBJ1-2; 10 bases agree with TRBD1. Sequencing was done on a sample of PBMCs. Here the CDR3 reads CASSSRDRGRNGGYTF. The CDR3 region has the DNA TGTGCCAGCAGTTCGCGAGACAGGGGGCGGAACGGTGGCTACACCTTC.